This note documents a single T cell receptor beta chain sequence. The antigen remains unidentified. TCRdb re-called the RT-PCR reads with MiXCR, one entry per CDR3 protein. The sample shows about 700,000 distinct CDR3 sequences, approximately 14% of them seen only once. These data come from a study of response to subunit inactivated influenza vaccine. This CDR3 is built from 13 residues. Germline V gene sequence: CDR1 SGHAT, CDR2 FQNNGV. The germline V and J ends were trimmed by 7 bases and 1 base, with 8 bases remaining between them. Study outcomes and limitations: Authors suggested seasonal influenza vaccinations each recruit few new T cells.

The sample in question was PBMCs from blood, obtained about 11 days after vaccination. The clonotype comes from a man aged 50 or older who received an inactivated influenza vaccine. The V call is TRBV11-2, the J call TRBJ2-1; no definite D call. In DNA, the CDR3 is TGTGCCAGCACCCCAGGATCCTACAATGAGCAGTTCTTC. This translates into CASTPGSYNEQFF.